Sequencing of this T cell receptor (beta chain) was carried out in a study of PD-1 blockade in classical Hodgkin lymphoma. For this clone: As yet, its antigen is unknown.

The assay was immunoSEQ multiplex PCR, and TCRdb's table has in-frame clones only and misses some. This table has about 7,000 clones, 84% appearing once. Each of the patients experienced relapse following autologous stem cell transplantation, and their brentuximab vedotin exposure differed. Overall study results and limits: Those achieving complete response showed baseline diversity like newly diagnosed patients. Reported baseline diversity: healthy donors highest, relapsed/refractory patients lowest.

Sequenced here: peripheral blood mononuclear cells (PBMCs), sampled at baseline. This TCR was recovered from a human donor with classical Hodgkin lymphoma.

The CDR3 is CASSIHNTQYF. CDR3 nucleotides: TGTGCCAGTAGTATCCATAATACGCAGTATTTT. The rearrangement joins TRBV19 to TRBJ2-3; D is undetermined. V was trimmed by 3 bases and J by 7 bases, leaving 5 bases between them. The CDR3 has 11 amino acids. Germline CDR1 and CDR2: LNHDA and SQIVND (reference sequence). Based on the CDR3 plus reference TRBV19 and TRBJ2-3, the full variable domain is DGGITQSPKYLFRKEGQNVTLSCEQNLNHDAMYWYRQDPGQGLRLIYYSQIVNDFQKGDIAEGYSVSREKKESFPLTVTSAQKNPTAFYLCASSIHNTQYFGPGTRLTVL.